What follows are 27 T cell receptor beta chains derived from one specimen sequenced in a study of vaccination effects on CD4 cells after COVID-19. Generated by immunoSEQ multiplex PCR, the TCRdb table keeps only in-frame clones and is missing some. The table lists fewer than 75,000 clones, 60% to 80% of them singletons, with under 2.5% in the top ten. For these TCRs, the target antigens are not known. Researchers isolated CD4+ T cells once 9 to 11 days of culture had elapsed. The sequenced sample was CD4+ T cells from PBMCs cultured without peptide, obtained before COVID-19 vaccination. The source of these receptors is a human donor who received a COVID-19 vaccine.

The chain is built from TRBV6-5 and TRBJ2-7; 7 bases line up with TRBD2. Per the germline V gene, CDR1 is MNHEY and CDR2 is SVGAGI. V dropped 6 bases and J dropped 0; count of bases not matched to a gene: 8. This CDR3 comprises 15 residues. DNA of the CDR3: TGTGCCAGCAGGATGAGCGGGGATAGCTCCTACGAGCAGTACGTC. Its protein product is CASRMSGDSSYEQYV.

The V call is TRBV6-5, the J call TRBJ1-1; D ambiguous. Germline assignment: CDR1 MNHEY and CDR2 SVGAGI. CDR3 length: 15 residues. Trimming cost V 2 bases and J 0 bases, with 10 bases left between them. CDR3: CASSYRFDMNTEAFF. For the CDR3, the DNA is TGTGCCAGCAGTTACCGATTCGATATGAACACTGAAGCTTTCTTT.

V is TRBV5-1 and J is TRBJ1-4; possible D gene TRBD1, 5 bases. This CDR3 has 15 residues. From germline, CDR1 is SGHRS and CDR2 YFSETQ. Trimming left V 4 bases short and J 8 bases short, with 18 bases between. The CDR3 spells CASSPGRAGREKLFF. The CDR3 nucleotides are TGCGCCAGCAGCCCTGGGCGTGCAGGGCGGGAAAAACTGTTTTTT.

DNA of the CDR3: TGCAGCGCGAAACGGGGGAACACTGAAGCTTTCTTT. Residues: CSAKRGNTEAFF. The V gene is TRBV29-1, the J gene TRBJ1-1, with unresolved D. Germline V gene data show CDR1 as SQVTM and CDR2 as ANQGSEA. The V end was cut by 7 bases, the J end by 1 base, with 10 bases between. The CDR3 contains 12 residues.

This sequence joins TRBV6-6 and TRBJ1-2; D call uncertain. The CDR3 spans 12 residues. With 7 bases removed from V and 1 base from J, the gap between germline ends came to 7 bases. The germline V gene encodes CDR1 MNHNY and CDR2 SVGAGI (reference sequence). CDR3 amino acids: CASTAHNYGYTF. The CDR3 DNA reads TGTGCCAGCACGGCACATAACTATGGCTACACCTTC.

This chain uses TRBV5-1 with TRBJ1-3; D is unresolved. The CDR3 contains 14 residues. Trimming took 0 bases from V and 0 from J, leaving 4 bases between them. Germline V gene lookup returns CDR1 SGHRS and CDR2 YFSETQ. In nucleotides, the CDR3 is TGCGCCAGCAGCTTGGCGGTCTCTGGAAACACCATATATTTT. It specifies CASSLAVSGNTIYF.

This clone was seen only a few times. The chain uses TRBV6-1 and TRBJ1-2; D unresolved. This CDR3 comprises 13 residues. Per germline, CDR1 MNHNS and CDR2 SASEGT. The germline V and J ends were trimmed by 2 bases and 6 bases, with 10 bases remaining between them. CDR3 sequence reads: CASSETGVHGYTF. CDR3 bases: TGTGCCAGCAGTGAAACTGGGGTGCATGGCTACACCTTC.

The rearrangement links TRBV6-2 or TRBV6-3 to TRBJ1-1; tentative D call: TRBD1 (5 bases). Germline loops: CDR1 MNHEY, CDR2 SVGEGT. The CDR3 extends over 15 amino acids. Between the trimmed V and J ends, which lost 6 bases and 5 bases, there was a span of 19 bases. The CDR3 region has the DNA TGTGCCAGCAGCCCGGTGGCAGGGACTGTTACTGAAGCTTTCTTT. This sequence encodes CASSPVAGTVTEAFF.

The V gene is TRBV9, the J gene TRBJ2-3; 11 nucleotides align to TRBD2. The V and J ends lost 1 base and 0 bases, in that order; junction bases with no gene match: 4. This CDR3 contains 17 residues. CDR1 and CDR2 from the germline V gene are SGDLS and YYNGEE. This CDR3 is CASSVTSGGTSTDTQYF. In nucleotides, the CDR3 is TGTGCCAGCAGCGTAACTAGCGGGGGAACTAGCACAGATACGCAGTATTTT.

This chain connects TRBV4-1 to TRBJ1-6; tentative D call: TRBD1 (5 bases). CDR3 size: 14 residues. The germline V and J ends were trimmed by 3 bases and 8 bases, with 11 bases remaining between them. Germline CDR1 MGHRA, CDR2 YSYEKL. The DNA of the CDR3 is TGCGCCAGCAGCCACGTCCGGGGCGATTCACCCCTCCACTTT. Protein product: CASSHVRGDSPLHF.

The chain couples TRBV19 to TRBJ1-5; no clear D gene. The CDR3 length is 16 residues. V was pared by 7 bases and J by 2 bases, with 18 bases between. The germline CDR1 and CDR2 sequences are LNHDA and SQIVND (reference sequence). As DNA, the CDR3 is TGTGCCAGTACCAGAGACGTAGCCCTTGGCAATCAGCCCCAGCATTTT. Residues: CASTRDVALGNQPQHF.

This clone showed up just a few times. The rearrangement links TRBV2 to TRBJ1-2; 12 bases line up with TRBD1. CDR3 length equals 15 residues. CDR1 SNHLY and CDR2 FYNNEI come from the germline V gene. Trimming at V came to 5 bases and at J to 7 bases, leaving 8 bases not matched to a gene. In DNA form, the CDR3 reads TGTGCCAGCAGTTACCGGGACAGGGGGCTAGGTGGCTACACCTTC. Translated: CASSYRDRGLGGYTF.

The table lists this clone with a count of one. This chain uses TRBV19 with TRBJ2-3; D possibly corresponds to TRBD1 (6 bases). The germline V and J ends were trimmed by 7 bases and 6 bases, with 17 bases remaining between them. This CDR3 has 14 residues. Per the germline V gene, CDR1 is LNHDA and CDR2 is SQIVND (reference sequence). In DNA, the CDR3 is TGTGCCAGTAAAGTCAGGGGTGGATCGGATACGCAGTATTTT. Its protein product is CASKVRGGSDTQYF.

This rearrangement joins TRBV6-5 to TRBJ2-1; 8 nucleotides agree with TRBD1. Germline V CDR1 and CDR2: MNHEY, SVGAGI. V dropped 6 bases and J dropped 8; count of bases not matched to a gene: 9. The CDR3 covers 14 residues. The CDR3 DNA sequence: TGTGCCAGCAGGGAGGGACAGGTTCTCGATGAGCAGTTCTTC. It yields the protein CASREGQVLDEQFF.

The rearrangement joins TRBV6-5 to TRBJ2-7; D assignment may be TRBD1 or TRBD2 (6 bases each). The germline gives CDR1 MNHEY, CDR2 SVGAGI. The V end was cut by 8 bases, the J end by 2 bases, with 19 bases between. The CDR3 loop spans 15 amino acids. The chain's CDR3 is CASHPYRDSTYEQYV. The CDR3 nucleotides are TGTGCCAGCCATCCCTACAGGGACTCTACCTACGAGCAGTACGTC.

CDR3 sequence reads: CASRSGQGASTQYF. DNA of the CDR3: TGTGCCAGCAGATCGGGACAGGGGGCAAGTACGCAGTATTTT. J is TRBJ2-3 and V is TRBV7-9; 12 positions agree with TRBD1. Germline V CDR1 and CDR2: SEHNR, FQNEAQ (reference sequence). CDR3 length: 14 amino acids. V shed 6 bases and J 8 bases; nucleotides not matched to a gene: 6.

This clone was seen a single time. The rearrangement uses TRBV6-5 and TRBJ2-7; 11 bases are a match to TRBD1. V shed 6 bases and J 4 bases; nucleotides not matched to a gene: 8. Per germline, CDR1 MNHEY and CDR2 SVGAGI. The CDR3 contains 15 residues. The CDR3 spells CASRLTGQGGYEQYV. The DNA for the CDR3 is TGTGCCAGCAGGCTGACGGGACAGGGGGGATACGAGCAGTACGTC.

The chain links TRBV4-1 to TRBJ2-1, with TRBD1 matching over 7 bases. The junction had 13 bases not matched to a gene; V was cut back by 4 bases and J by 4 bases. Germline-derived CDR1 and CDR2 are MGHRA and YSYEKL. The length of the CDR3 is 17 residues. CDR3 region: CASSLRDRSDLYNEQFF. DNA for the CDR3: TGCGCCAGCAGCCTCCGGGACAGATCAGACTTATACAATGAGCAGTTCTTC.

The rearrangement links TRBV6-4 to TRBJ2-1; 8 nucleotides line up with TRBD2. V trimming: 3 bases; J trimming: 8 bases; junction bases outside the gene matches: 6. Germline assignment: CDR1 MRHNA and CDR2 SNTAGT. This CDR3 is 14 amino acids long. As DNA, the CDR3 is TGTGCCAGCAGTGATGTGGGACTAGGCGATGAGCAGTTCTTC. As protein: CASSDVGLGDEQFF.

This chain uses TRBV5-1 with TRBJ1-1; TRBD1 matches 7 bases. The V segment lost 1 base and the J segment 0 bases; nucleotides outside the gene matches: 9. The germline V gene encodes CDR1 SGHRS and CDR2 YFSETQ. The CDR3 consists of 17 residues. In nucleotides, the CDR3 is TGCGCCAGCAGCTTGTGGGGGACAGTAACTATGAACACTGAAGCTTTCTTT. Encoded protein: CASSLWGTVTMNTEAFF.

The rearrangement joins TRBV10-2 to TRBJ2-1; 7 bases are a match to TRBD1. The germline V gene has CDR1 WSHSY and CDR2 SAAADI. This CDR3 has 16 residues. The V and J ends lost 7 bases and 8 bases, in that order; junction bases with no gene match: 17. CDR3 bases: TGCGCCAGCAACTACCCGGGACAGACCCCCCTGGATGAGCAGTTCTTC. Protein product: CASNYPGQTPLDEQFF.

The V call is TRBV3-1 (or the pseudogene TRBV3-2), the J call TRBJ2-6, with 10 bases that match TRBD1. Germline V CDR1 and CDR2: LGHDT, YNNKEL (reference sequence). The CDR3 contains 16 residues. The trim removed 4 bases at V and 3 bases at J, leaving 3 bases unmatched. This chain's CDR3 is CASSPGQGFGANVLTF. For the CDR3, the DNA is TGTGCCAGCAGCCCGGGACAGGGGTTTGGGGCCAACGTCCTGACTTTC.

The chain carries TRBV24-1 and TRBJ1-5, with 7 bases matching TRBD1. This CDR3 region has 15 residues. Trimming at V came to 3 bases and at J to 2 bases, leaving 3 bases not matched to a gene. The germline CDR1 and CDR2 sequences are KGHDR and SFDVKD. CDR3 amino acids: CATSDPGTGNQPQHF. CDR3 sequence (DNA): TGTGCCACCAGTGATCCCGGGACAGGCAATCAGCCCCAGCATTTT.

The chain has TRBV14 and TRBJ1-5; D possibly corresponds to TRBD1 (6 bases). Looked up from germline, CDR1 is SGHDN and CDR2 is FVKESK. Trimming took 1 base from V and 5 from J, leaving 9 bases between them. This CDR3 contains 14 residues. The CDR3, as DNA: TGTGCCAGCAGCCAAGGTAACAGGGATCAGCCCCAGCATTTT. It translates to CASSQGNRDQPQHF. The complete variable domain, with remaining parts taken from reference TRBV14 and TRBJ1-5, reads EAGVTQFPSHSVIEKGQTVTLRCDPISGHDNLYWYRRVMGKEIKFLLHFVKESKQDESGMPNNRFLAERTGGTYSTLKVQPAELEDSGVYFCASSQGNRDQPQHFGDGTRLSIL.

The chain links TRBV10-1 to TRBJ1-2; possible D gene TRBD1, 5 bases. This CDR3 spans 13 amino acids. Germline values: CDR1 WNHNN, CDR2 SYGVQD (reference sequence). Trimming pared 3 bases from V and 9 bases from J, leaving 14 bases between. CDR3 protein: CASSEGQGMRYTF. In DNA, the CDR3 is TGCGCCAGCAGTGAAGGGCAGGGAATGCGCTACACCTTC.

The rearrangement links TRBV24-1 to TRBJ2-2, with D unresolved. The length of the CDR3 is 15 residues. V lost 0 bases and J 4 bases, leaving 8 bases between the germline ends. Germline CDR1 KGHDR, CDR2 SFDVKD. Here the CDR3 DNA reads TGTGCCACCAGTGATTTGCAGAGCCCCACCGGGGAGCTGTTTTTT. It specifies CATSDLQSPTGELFF.

J is TRBJ1-6 and V is TRBV6-1, with D unresolved. CDR1 MNHNS and CDR2 SASEGT come from the germline V gene. The ends were cut back, 3 bases at V and 9 bases at J, with 3 bases in the middle. This CDR3 is built from 11 residues. CDR3 residues: CASSEFSPLHF. CDR3 DNA sequence: TGTGCCAGCAGTGAGTTTTCACCCCTCCACTTT.